The TCR beta chain described here comes from a study of T cell responses to AZD1222 COVID-19 vaccine. Worth noting for this clone: Its antigen is currently unknown.

Study-level findings and limits: When two AZD1222 doses had been given, Spike-specific TCR breadth and depth rose. It was only a handful of AZD1222 recipients who were seropositive at baseline.

In germline, CDR1 is MNHEY, CDR2 SVGAGI. This CDR3 is built from 14 residues. The ends lost 6 bases at V and 5 bases at J; junction bases unmatched: 3. The assay was immunoSEQ multiplex PCR, and TCRdb's table has in-frame clones only and misses some. The data contain 100,000 to 150,000 clones, over 70% of them singletons. The receptor's source is an adult in good health. Sample: peripheral blood, taken on day 0 of AZD1222 vaccination. The V call is TRBV6-5, the J call TRBJ1-4; 10 bases align to TRBD1. CDR3 nucleotides: TGTGCCAGCAGACCGGGACAGGGGAATGAAAAACTGTTTTTT. The encoded protein is CASRPGQGNEKLFF.